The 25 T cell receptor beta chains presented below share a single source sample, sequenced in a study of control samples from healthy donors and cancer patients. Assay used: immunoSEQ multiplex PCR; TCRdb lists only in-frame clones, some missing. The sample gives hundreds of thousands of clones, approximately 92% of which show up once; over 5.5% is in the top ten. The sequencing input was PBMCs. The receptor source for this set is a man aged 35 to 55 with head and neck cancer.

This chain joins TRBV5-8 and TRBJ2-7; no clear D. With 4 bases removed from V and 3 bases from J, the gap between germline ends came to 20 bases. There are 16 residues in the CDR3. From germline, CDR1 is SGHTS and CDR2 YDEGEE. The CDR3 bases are TGTGCCAGCAGCCACACCCCACCTCAAAGGTACTACGAGCAGTACTTC. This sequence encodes CASSHTPPQRYYEQYF.

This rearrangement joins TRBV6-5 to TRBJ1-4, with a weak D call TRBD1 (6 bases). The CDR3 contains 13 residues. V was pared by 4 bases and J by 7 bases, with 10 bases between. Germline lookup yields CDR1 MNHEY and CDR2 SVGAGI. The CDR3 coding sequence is TGTGCCAGCAGTTCGGGACACCTTGAAAAACTGTTTTTT. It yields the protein CASSSGHLEKLFF.

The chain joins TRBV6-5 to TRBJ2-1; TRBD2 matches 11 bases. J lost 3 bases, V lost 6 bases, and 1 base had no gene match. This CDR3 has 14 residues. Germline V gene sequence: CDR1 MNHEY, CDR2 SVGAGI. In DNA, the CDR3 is TGTGCCAGCAGGACTAGCGGGATCTACAATGAGCAGTTCTTC. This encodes CASRTSGIYNEQFF.

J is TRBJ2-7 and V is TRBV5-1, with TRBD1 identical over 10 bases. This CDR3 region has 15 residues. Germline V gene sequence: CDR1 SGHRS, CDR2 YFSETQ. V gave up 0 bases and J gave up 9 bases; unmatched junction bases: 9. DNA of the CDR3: TGCGCCAGCAGCTTGGCCGGGACAGGGGACGCCGGGCAGTACTTC. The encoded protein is CASSLAGTGDAGQYF.

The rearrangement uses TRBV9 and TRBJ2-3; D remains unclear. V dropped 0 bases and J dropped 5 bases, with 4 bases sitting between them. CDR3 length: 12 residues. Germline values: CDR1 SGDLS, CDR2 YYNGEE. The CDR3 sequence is CASSVVEDTQYF. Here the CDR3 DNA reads TGTGCCAGCAGCGTAGTTGAAGATACGCAGTATTTT.

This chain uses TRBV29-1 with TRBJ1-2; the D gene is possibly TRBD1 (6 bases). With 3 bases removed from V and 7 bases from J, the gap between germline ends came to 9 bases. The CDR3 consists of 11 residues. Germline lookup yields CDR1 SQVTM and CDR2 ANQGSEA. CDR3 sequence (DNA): TGCAGCGTTGACAGGGGCCCTGGCTACACCTTC. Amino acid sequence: CSVDRGPGYTF.

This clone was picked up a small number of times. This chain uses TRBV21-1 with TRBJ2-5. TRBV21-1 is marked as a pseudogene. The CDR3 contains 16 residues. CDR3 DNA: TGTGCCAGCACCCAGAGTCCGGACCGCTATCAAGAGACCCAGTACTTC. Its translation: CASTQSPDRYQETQYF.

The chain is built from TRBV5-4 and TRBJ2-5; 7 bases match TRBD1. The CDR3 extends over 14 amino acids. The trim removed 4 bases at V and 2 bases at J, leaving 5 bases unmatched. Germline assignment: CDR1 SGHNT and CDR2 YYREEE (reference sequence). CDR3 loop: CASSRGTAQETQYF. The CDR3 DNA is TGTGCCAGCAGCCGAGGGACAGCTCAAGAGACCCAGTACTTC.

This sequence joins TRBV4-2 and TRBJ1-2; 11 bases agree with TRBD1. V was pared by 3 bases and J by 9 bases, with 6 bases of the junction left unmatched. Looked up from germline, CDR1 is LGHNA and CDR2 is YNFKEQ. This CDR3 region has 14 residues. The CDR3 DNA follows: TGTGCCAGCAGCCAGGATAGGACAGGGGGCAGCTACACCTTC. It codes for CASSQDRTGGSYTF.

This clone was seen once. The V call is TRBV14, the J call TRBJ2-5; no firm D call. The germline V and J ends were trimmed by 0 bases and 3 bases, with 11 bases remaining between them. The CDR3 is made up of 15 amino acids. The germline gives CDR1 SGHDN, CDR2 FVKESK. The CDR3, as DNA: TGTGCCAGCAGCCAAGATCGAATGCGAGAAGAGACCCAGTACTTC. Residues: CASSQDRMREETQYF.

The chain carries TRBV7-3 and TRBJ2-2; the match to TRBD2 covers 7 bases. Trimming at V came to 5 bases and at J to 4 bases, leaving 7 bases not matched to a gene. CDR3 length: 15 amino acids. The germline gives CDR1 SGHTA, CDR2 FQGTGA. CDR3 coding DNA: TGTGCCAGCAGCCCCCTGGGGGAGGGCACCGGGGAGCTGTTTTTT. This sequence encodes CASSPLGEGTGELFF.

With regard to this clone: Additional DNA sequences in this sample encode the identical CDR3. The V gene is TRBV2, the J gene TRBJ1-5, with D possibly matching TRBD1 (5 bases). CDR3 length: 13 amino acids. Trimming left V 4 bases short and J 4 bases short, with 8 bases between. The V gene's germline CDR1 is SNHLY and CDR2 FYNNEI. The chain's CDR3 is CASSGGENQPQHF. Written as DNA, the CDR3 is TGTGCCAGCAGTGGAGGGGAGAATCAGCCCCAGCATTTT.

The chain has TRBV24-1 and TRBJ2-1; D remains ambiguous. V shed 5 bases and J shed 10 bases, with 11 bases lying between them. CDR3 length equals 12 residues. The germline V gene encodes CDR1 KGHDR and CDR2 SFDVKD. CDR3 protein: CATSANSDEQFF. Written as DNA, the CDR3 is TGTGCCACCAGTGCAAACTCAGACGAGCAGTTCTTC.

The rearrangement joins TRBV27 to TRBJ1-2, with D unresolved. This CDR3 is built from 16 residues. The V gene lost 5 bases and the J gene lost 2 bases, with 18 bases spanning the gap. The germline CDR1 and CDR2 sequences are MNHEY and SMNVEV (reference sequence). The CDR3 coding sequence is TGTGCCAGCAGTATTCCCCGACGGGCGTTGAACTATGGCTACACCTTC. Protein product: CASSIPRRALNYGYTF.

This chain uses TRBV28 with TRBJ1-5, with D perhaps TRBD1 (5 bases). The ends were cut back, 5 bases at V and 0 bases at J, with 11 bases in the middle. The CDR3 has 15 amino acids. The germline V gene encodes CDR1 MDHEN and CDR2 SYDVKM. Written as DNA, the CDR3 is TGTGCCAGCAGTCCCCAGGGTCCTAGCAATCAGCCCCAGCATTTT. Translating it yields CASSPQGPSNQPQHF.

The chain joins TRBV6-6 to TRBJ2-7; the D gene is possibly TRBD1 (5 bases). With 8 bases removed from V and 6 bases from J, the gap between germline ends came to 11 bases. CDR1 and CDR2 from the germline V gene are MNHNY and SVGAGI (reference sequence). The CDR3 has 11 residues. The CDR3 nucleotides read TGTGCCAGCCAGGGCGTACCCGAGCAGTACTTC. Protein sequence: CASQGVPEQYF.

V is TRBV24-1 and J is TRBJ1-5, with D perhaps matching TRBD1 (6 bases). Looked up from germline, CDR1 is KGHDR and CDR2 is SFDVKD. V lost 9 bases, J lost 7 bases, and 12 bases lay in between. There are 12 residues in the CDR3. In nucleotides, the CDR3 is TGTGCCACCTCGAGCGGGGGCCAGCCCCAGCATTTT. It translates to CATSSGGQPQHF.

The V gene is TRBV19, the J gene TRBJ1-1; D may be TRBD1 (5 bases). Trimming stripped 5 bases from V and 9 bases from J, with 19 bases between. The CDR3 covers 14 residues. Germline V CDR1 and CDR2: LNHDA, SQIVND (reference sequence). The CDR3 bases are TGTGCCAGTAGTTCGCAGCGGGCCCGGGGGAAAGCTTTCTTT. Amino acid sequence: CASSSQRARGKAFF. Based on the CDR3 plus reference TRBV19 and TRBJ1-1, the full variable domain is DGGITQSPKYLFRKEGQNVTLSCEQNLNHDAMYWYRQDPGQGLRLIYYSQIVNDFQKGDIAEGYSVSREKKESFPLTVTSAQKNPTAFYLCASSSQRARGKAFFGQGTRLTVV.

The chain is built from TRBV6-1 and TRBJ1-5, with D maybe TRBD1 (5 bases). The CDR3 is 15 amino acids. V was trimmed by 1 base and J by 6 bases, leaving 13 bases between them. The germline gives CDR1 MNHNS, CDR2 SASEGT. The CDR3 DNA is TGTGCCAGCAGTGAAGGGGGGTTACTGGGTCAGCCCCAGCATTTT. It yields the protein CASSEGGLLGQPQHF.

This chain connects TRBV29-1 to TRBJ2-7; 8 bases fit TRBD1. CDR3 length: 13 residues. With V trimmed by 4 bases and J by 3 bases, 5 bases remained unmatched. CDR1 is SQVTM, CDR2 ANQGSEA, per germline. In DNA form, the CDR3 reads TGCAGCGTTGTGGACAGGGACAGCTACGAGCAGTACTTC. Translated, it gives CSVVDRDSYEQYF.

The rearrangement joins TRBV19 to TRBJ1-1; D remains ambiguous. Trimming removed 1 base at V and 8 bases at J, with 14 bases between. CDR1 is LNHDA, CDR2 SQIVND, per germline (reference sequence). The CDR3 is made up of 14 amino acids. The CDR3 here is CASSIGSWQREAFF. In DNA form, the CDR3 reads TGTGCCAGTAGTATAGGCTCATGGCAGAGGGAAGCTTTCTTT.

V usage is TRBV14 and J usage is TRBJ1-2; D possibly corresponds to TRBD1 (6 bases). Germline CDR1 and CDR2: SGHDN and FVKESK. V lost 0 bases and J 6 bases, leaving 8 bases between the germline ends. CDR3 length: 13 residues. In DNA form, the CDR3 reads TGTGCCAGCAGCCAAGAACGGACAGATGGCTACACCTTC. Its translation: CASSQERTDGYTF.

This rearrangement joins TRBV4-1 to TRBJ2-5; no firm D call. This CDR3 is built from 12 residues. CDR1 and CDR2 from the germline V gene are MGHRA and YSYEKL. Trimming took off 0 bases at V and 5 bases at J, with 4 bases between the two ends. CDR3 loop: CASSQDFETQYF. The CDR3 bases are TGCGCCAGCAGCCAAGATTTTGAGACCCAGTACTTC.

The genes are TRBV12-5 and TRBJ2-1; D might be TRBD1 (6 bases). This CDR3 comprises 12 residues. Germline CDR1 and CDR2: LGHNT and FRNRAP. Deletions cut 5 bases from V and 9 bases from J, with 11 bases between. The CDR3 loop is CASGARGGEQFF. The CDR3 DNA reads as TGTGCTAGTGGTGCTCGAGGGGGTGAGCAGTTCTTC.

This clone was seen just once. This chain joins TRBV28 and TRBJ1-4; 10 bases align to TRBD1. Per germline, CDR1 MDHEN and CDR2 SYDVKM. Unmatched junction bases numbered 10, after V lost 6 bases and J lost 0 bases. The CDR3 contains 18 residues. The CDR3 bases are TGTGCCAGCAGCGTCGGGACAGGGGTGAAAGCAACTAATGAAAAACTGTTTTTT. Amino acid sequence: CASSVGTGVKATNEKLFF.